This T cell receptor (beta chain) was recovered during a study of T cell responses to AZD1222 COVID-19 vaccine. Method: immunoSEQ multiplex PCR; TCRdb's copy keeps in-frame clones and lacks some. The sample has nearly 110,000 clones; less than 95% are singletons. On this clone: Its antigen is still unknown.

Study observations and caveats: Spike was spanned by vaccine-associated CD4 TCRs, which were dominant at 160-218 and 743-854. It was only after the peak T cell response that any repertoires were sampled. Possibly, clonal diversity was underestimated; donors were largely white British and included more females. Spike-specific TCR depth and breadth grew after two AZD1222 doses.

The source is an adult who received the AZD1222 COVID-19 vaccine. The sample here was peripheral blood, taken 28 days after the second AZD1222 dose.

The CDR3 DNA follows: TGTGCCAGTAGTGTCGGGGCAGGGCCCCTCAATCAGCCCCAGCATTTT. Encoded protein: CASSVGAGPLNQPQHF. The rearrangement links TRBV19 to TRBJ1-5, with TRBD1 as a possible D gene (5 bases). Germline CDR1 and CDR2: LNHDA and SQIVND (reference sequence). The CDR3 spans 16 residues. V dropped 5 bases and J dropped 3 bases, with 17 bases sitting between them. Filled out from reference TRBV19 and TRBJ1-5, the complete variable domain reads DGGITQSPKYLFRKEGQNVTLSCEQNLNHDAMYWYRQDPGQGLRLIYYSQIVNDFQKGDIAEGYSVSREKKESFPLTVTSAQKNPTAFYLCASSVGAGPLNQPQHFGDGTRLSIL.